The rows below give T cell receptor beta chains drawn from one sample of a study of T cells after yellow fever vaccination. TCRdb itself ran the 5' RACE reads through MiXCR, one entry per CDR3 protein. The sample lists hundreds of thousands of distinct CDR3 sequences, 12% occurring once. The specimen was CD4+ T cells sorted from PBMCs, collected 15 days after the yellow fever booster vaccination. The origin of the receptors is a man aged 18-30 years who received the YFV17D yellow fever vaccine. CDR3s include the opening cysteine and the closing phenylalanine or tryptophan. Each record gives: D gene, V gene, J gene, clone size, CDR3 protein, CDR3 DNA. D genes are given only for firm matches. Only some rows state a clone size, as once, few, many or a class for expanded clones.

D: -
V: TRBV9
J: TRBJ1-6
size: few
CDR3: CASREDSSYNSPLHF
DNA: TGTGCCAGCAGAGAAGACAGCTCCTATAATTCACCCCTCCACTTT

D: -
V: TRBV28
J: TRBJ1-2
size: -
CDR3: CASSSGLPYGYTF
DNA: TGTGCCAGCAGTTCGGGACTCCCGTATGGCTACACCTTC

D: -
V: TRBV7-9
J: TRBJ1-4
size: many
CDR3: CASSFTTALGEKLFF
DNA: TGTGCCAGCAGCTTCACGACAGCTTTAGGTGAAAAACTGTTTTTT

D: -
V: TRBV9
J: TRBJ2-1
size: -
CDR3: CASSVVEQFF
DNA: TGTGCCAGCAGCGTAGTTGAGCAGTTCTTC

D: -
V: TRBV6-2/TRBV6-3
J: TRBJ1-2
size: few
CDR3: CASQSPPTGSNYGYTF
DNA: TGTGCCAGCCAGTCGCCGCCGACAGGATCAAACTATGGCTACACCTTC

D: -
V: TRBV5-1
J: TRBJ2-1
size: -
CDR3: CASSQGGTLGQEQFF
DNA: TGCGCCAGCAGCCAGGGAGGGACACTGGGGCAAGAGCAGTTCTTC

D: -
V: TRBV3-1
J: TRBJ1-6
size: -
CDR3: CASRNWDVEDSPLHF
DNA: TGTGCCAGCAGAAACTGGGACGTGGAGGATTCACCCCTCCACTTT

D: -
V: TRBV7-9
J: TRBJ2-7
size: many
CDR3: CASSLGQGNYEQYF
DNA: TGTGCCAGCAGCTTAGGGCAGGGGAATTACGAGCAGTACTTC

D: TRBD2
V: TRBV27
J: TRBJ2-1
size: -
CDR3: CASRRGTSGGNEQFF
DNA: TGTGCCAGCAGGCGGGGGACTAGCGGGGGAAATGAGCAGTTCTTC

D: TRBD1
V: TRBV6-2/TRBV6-3
J: TRBJ1-5
size: many
CDR3: CASTPDRSQPQHF
DNA: TGTGCCAGCACTCCGGACAGGTCTCAGCCCCAGCATTTT

D: TRBD1
V: TRBV9
J: TRBJ2-2
size: -
CDR3: CASSVVGQGETGELFF
DNA: TGTGCCAGCAGCGTAGTTGGACAGGGGGAAACCGGGGAGCTGTTTTTT

D: TRBD2
V: TRBV20-1
J: TRBJ2-1
size: few
CDR3: CSVEGVAGGPGSYNEQFF
DNA: TGCAGTGTTGAGGGAGTAGCGGGGGGGCCGGGCTCCTACAATGAGCAGTTCTTC

D: TRBD2
V: TRBV7-9
J: TRBJ2-5
size: many
CDR3: CASSPSGTWQTQYF
DNA: TGTGCCAGCAGCCCGAGCGGGACTTGGCAGACCCAGTACTTC

D: TRBD1
V: TRBV6-1
J: TRBJ2-7
size: -
CDR3: CASSEGTGSYEQYF
DNA: TGTGCCAGCAGTGAAGGGACAGGGTCCTACGAGCAGTACTTC

D: TRBD1
V: TRBV20-1
J: TRBJ2-5
size: -
CDR3: CSAIGQGKRQETQYF
DNA: TGCAGTGCTATTGGACAGGGAAAACGCCAAGAGACCCAGTACTTC

D: -
V: TRBV5-1
J: TRBJ2-5
size: -
CDR3: CASSLATDETQYF
DNA: TGCGCCAGCAGCTTGGCCACGGACGAGACCCAGTACTTC

D: TRBD1
V: TRBV7-2
J: TRBJ1-2
size: -
CDR3: CASRFPGGSGYGYTF
DNA: TGTGCCAGCAGATTTCCAGGGGGATCCGGCTATGGCTACACCTTC

D: -
V: TRBV7-2
J: TRBJ1-2
size: -
CDR3: CASSLAGSTDYGYTF
DNA: TGTGCCAGCAGCTTAGCGGGATCAACGGACTATGGCTACACCTTC

D: -
V: TRBV5-1
J: TRBJ2-7
size: -
CDR3: CASSMSEPPLEQYF
DNA: TGCGCCAGCAGTATGTCGGAGCCTCCCCTCGAGCAGTACTTC

D: -
V: TRBV10-2
J: TRBJ1-2
size: few
CDR3: CASSESRGGFYGYTF
DNA: TGCGCCAGCAGTGAGTCGAGAGGGGGTTTCTATGGCTACACCTTC

D: -
V: TRBV7-8
J: TRBJ2-2
size: few
CDR3: CASSLGFLTGELFF
DNA: TGTGCCAGCAGCTTAGGATTTTTGACCGGGGAGCTGTTTTTT

D: -
V: TRBV6-6
J: TRBJ2-3
size: few
CDR3: CASSYPFGGSDTQYF
DNA: TGTGCCAGCAGTTACCCCTTTGGGGGTTCAGATACGCAGTATTTT

D: TRBD1
V: TRBV5-1
J: TRBJ2-1
size: -
CDR3: CASRLTGVDNEQFF
DNA: TGCGCCAGCAGACTCACAGGGGTGGACAATGAGCAGTTCTTC

D: TRBD1
V: TRBV7-9
J: TRBJ1-6
size: -
CDR3: CASSPPWGQGNSPLHF
DNA: TGTGCCAGCAGCCCGCCTTGGGGACAGGGGAATTCACCCCTCCACTTT

D: -
V: TRBV19
J: TRBJ2-4
size: few
CDR3: CASSELGIQYF
DNA: TGTGCCAGTAGTGAGTTGGGCATTCAGTACTTC

D: -
V: TRBV5-6
J: TRBJ1-5
size: -
CDR3: CASSLGGRKSNQPQHF
DNA: TGTGCCAGCAGCTTGGGGGGGCGGAAAAGCAATCAGCCCCAGCATTTT

D: -
V: TRBV24-1
J: TRBJ2-3
size: few
CDR3: CATKEQDTQYF
DNA: TGTGCCACCAAAGAACAAGATACGCAGTATTTT

D: -
V: TRBV23-1
J: TRBJ2-3
size: -
CDR3: CATLFTGGQDTQYF
DNA: TGCGCCACCCTCTTTACCGGGGGGCAAGATACGCAGTATTTT

D: TRBD1
V: TRBV10-1
J: TRBJ2-2
size: few
CDR3: CASSESWTGNTGELFF
DNA: TGCGCCAGCAGTGAGTCGTGGACAGGGAACACCGGGGAGCTGTTTTTT

D: -
V: TRBV6-2/TRBV6-3
J: TRBJ2-4
size: -
CDR3: CASSFRLLAKNIQYF
DNA: TGTGCCAGCAGTTTCAGGTTACTAGCCAAAAACATTCAGTACTTC

D: -
V: TRBV5-1
J: TRBJ1-4
size: few
CDR3: CASSLDSQGGKLFF
DNA: TGCGCCAGCAGCCTGGACAGCCAGGGAGGAAAACTGTTTTTT

D: TRBD1
V: TRBV20-1
J: TRBJ2-5
size: many
CDR3: CSAAPDRAETQYF
DNA: TGCAGTGCCGCTCCCGACAGGGCGGAGACCCAGTACTTC

D: -
V: TRBV27
J: TRBJ1-6
size: few
CDR3: CASRRSNSPLHF
DNA: TGTGCCAGCAGGCGGAGCAATTCACCCCTCCACTTT

D: TRBD1
V: TRBV11-1
J: TRBJ1-2
size: few
CDR3: CASSGDRGHGYTF
DNA: TGTGCCAGCAGTGGTGACAGGGGTCATGGCTACACCTTC

D: -
V: TRBV4-2
J: TRBJ1-2
size: few
CDR3: CASSQDGYRKDGYTF
DNA: TGTGCCAGCAGCCAAGATGGTTACAGAAAAGATGGCTACACCTTC

D: -
V: TRBV4-1
J: TRBJ1-5
size: -
CDR3: CASSQKMITQPQHF
DNA: TGCGCCAGCAGCCAAAAAATGATCACTCAGCCCCAGCATTTT

D: -
V: TRBV12-2
J: TRBJ2-1
size: -
CDR3: CASRHRDYCLSSYNEQFF
DNA: TGTGCAAGTCGACATCGGGACTACTGCTTAAGCTCCTACAATGAGCAGTTCTTC

D: -
V: TRBV11-2
J: TRBJ2-5
size: few
CDR3: CASSIGAGGHLETQYF
DNA: TGTGCCAGCAGTATAGGGGCCGGGGGGCACTTAGAGACCCAGTACTTC

D: -
V: TRBV7-3
J: TRBJ2-3
size: few
CDR3: CASSLSHGGADTQYF
DNA: TGTGCCAGCAGCTTATCCCATGGGGGAGCGGATACGCAGTATTTT

D: -
V: TRBV19
J: TRBJ1-2
size: -
CDR3: CASRGLGQAAGYYGYTF
DNA: TGTGCCAGTAGAGGCCTTGGCCAGGCCGCGGGGTACTATGGCTACACCTTC

D: TRBD2
V: TRBV4-2
J: TRBJ2-5
size: -
CDR3: CASSQEFVTSGTQYF
DNA: TGTGCCAGCAGCCAAGAATTTGTGACTAGCGGGACCCAGTACTTC

D: TRBD1
V: TRBV9
J: TRBJ1-2
size: few
CDR3: CASSVAPGQGYGYTF
DNA: TGTGCCAGCAGCGTCGCGCCGGGACAGGGCTATGGCTACACCTTC

D: TRBD2
V: TRBV7-2
J: TRBJ2-3
size: -
CDR3: CASSFSGGAVADTQYF
DNA: TGTGCCAGCAGCTTTAGCGGGGGGGCGGTGGCGGATACGCAGTATTTT

D: -
V: TRBV20-1
J: TRBJ1-2
size: many
CDR3: CSASHPVNYGYTF
DNA: TGCAGTGCTTCCCACCCTGTGAACTATGGCTACACCTTC

D: -
V: TRBV29-1
J: TRBJ2-3
size: many
CDR3: CSVEFPTTYF
DNA: TGCAGCGTTGAGTTCCCGACCACTTATTTT

D: TRBD1
V: TRBV20-1
J: TRBJ2-2
size: -
CDR3: CSARGTVPFSNTGELFF
DNA: TGCAGTGCTAGGGGGACAGTGCCCTTTTCGAACACCGGGGAGCTGTTTTTT

D: TRBD2
V: TRBV4-3
J: TRBJ2-2
size: few
CDR3: CASSQIGGYSSGELFF
DNA: TGCGCCAGCAGCCAAATCGGGGGGTACTCCTCCGGGGAGCTGTTTTTT

D: TRBD1
V: TRBV4-2
J: TRBJ2-2
size: -
CDR3: CASSQGTGINTGELFF
DNA: TGTGCCAGCAGCCAGGGGACAGGGATCAACACCGGGGAGCTGTTTTTT

D: TRBD2
V: TRBV15
J: TRBJ2-3
size: few
CDR3: CATSGRARADTQYF
DNA: TGTGCCACCAGCGGGAGGGCTAGAGCAGATACGCAGTATTTT

D: -
V: TRBV5-1
J: TRBJ2-1
size: -
CDR3: CASSLGGTPPYNEQFF
DNA: TGCGCCAGCAGTTTGGGTGGGACGCCTCCCTACAATGAGCAGTTCTTC

D: TRBD1
V: TRBV12-3/TRBV12-4
J: TRBJ2-3
size: -
CDR3: CASGQGGSTDTQYF
DNA: TGTGCCAGCGGACAGGGCGGGTCCACAGATACGCAGTATTTT

D: -
V: TRBV24-1
J: TRBJ1-2
size: -
CDR3: CATSDSWQNYGYTF
DNA: TGTGCCACCAGTGATTCCTGGCAGAACTATGGCTACACCTTC

D: -
V: TRBV20-1
J: TRBJ1-5
size: few
CDR3: CSAMQGNSNQPQHF
DNA: TGCAGTGCTATGCAGGGAAATAGCAATCAGCCCCAGCATTTT

D: TRBD1
V: TRBV5-1
J: TRBJ2-5
size: -
CDR3: CASRVIQGEETQYF
DNA: TGCGCCAGCAGGGTGATACAGGGGGAAGAGACCCAGTACTTC

D: -
V: TRBV20-1
J: TRBJ1-6
size: -
CDR3: CSARAGVSPLHF
DNA: TGCAGTGCTAGAGCCGGGGTTTCACCCCTCCACTTT